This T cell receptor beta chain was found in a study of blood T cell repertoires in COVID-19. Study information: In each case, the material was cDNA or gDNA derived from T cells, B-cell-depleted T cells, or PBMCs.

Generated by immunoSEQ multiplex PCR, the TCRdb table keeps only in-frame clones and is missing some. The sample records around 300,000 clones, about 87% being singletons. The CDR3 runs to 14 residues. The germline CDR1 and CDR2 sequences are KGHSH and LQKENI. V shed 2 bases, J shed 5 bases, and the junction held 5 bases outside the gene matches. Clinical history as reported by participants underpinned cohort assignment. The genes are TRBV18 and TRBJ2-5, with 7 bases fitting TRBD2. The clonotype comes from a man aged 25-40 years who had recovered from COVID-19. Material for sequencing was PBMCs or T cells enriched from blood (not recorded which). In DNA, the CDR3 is TGTGCCAGCTCACCAAGCGGGGCCTGGGAGACCCAGTACTTC. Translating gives CASSPSGAWETQYF.